The rows below give T cell receptor beta chains drawn from one sample of a study of human T cells and chemical hapten exposure. TCRdb reanalysed the RACE reads using MiXCR and keeps one entry per CDR3 protein. The sample includes around 130,000 distinct CDR3 sequences, roughly 9.5% of them seen just once. The sample taken for sequencing was whole blood. The source is a male donor in good health. Some clones in this sample may be carry-over from other donors' samples. Each CDR3 is given with its conserved first and last residue. Fields, in order: J gene, V gene, CDR3 protein.

>TRBJ1-4|TRBV20-1
CSARDVQGISTNEKLFF
>TRBJ2-1|TRBV12-3/TRBV12-4
CASSSRGEWFF
>TRBJ2-1|TRBV10-3
CATTDYDNEQFF
>TRBJ1-2|TRBV7-2
CASSLAGTGLGYTF
>TRBJ2-7|TRBV5-4
CASSFGGTGTYEQYF
>TRBJ2-7|TRBV20-1
CSARDRSLAGESYEQYF
>TRBJ2-7|TRBV12-3/TRBV12-4
CASSFGSSEQYF
>TRBJ1-5|TRBV12-3/TRBV12-4
CASSFGQGEQPQHF
>TRBJ1-6|TRBV20-1
CSARVDNNSPLHF
>TRBJ2-3|TRBV5-1
CASSSYDSTDTQYF
>TRBJ1-6|TRBV20-1
CSARDDGNASPLHF
>TRBJ1-5|TRBV4-1
CASSPQETFNQPQHF
>TRBJ2-4|TRBV5-6
CASSLFGGPSGSRYIQYF
>TRBJ2-5|TRBV11-2
CASSLGGDPQETQYF
>TRBJ1-5|TRBV21-1
CASSNRDRYSNQPQHF
>TRBJ2-1|TRBV30
CAWSVLAGRRGNEQFF
>TRBJ2-3|TRBV2
CASNPVAGVGTDTQYF
>TRBJ1-1|TRBV20-1
CSATRDRGSEAFF
>TRBJ1-1|TRBV20-1
CSAPSDPGAFF
>TRBJ2-2|TRBV7-9
CASSFLAGNTGELFF